The 14 T cell receptor beta chains in this list originate from one sample, sequenced in a study of shared clonotypes between healthy human individuals. Naive CD8 isolation took CD45RO-negative cells positively selected for CCR7 and excluded terminally differentiated effector memory CD45RA+ cells. The method was immunoSEQ multiplex PCR; TCRdb's version includes in-frame clones alone and lacks a portion of them. The table includes some 2 million clones, approximately 94% detected once. Material: naive CD8+ T cells sorted from blood. The receptors stem from a man between 18 and 35 years old in good health.

J is TRBJ2-7 and V is TRBV9; D is ambiguous. Germline CDR1 reads SGDLS; CDR2 reads YYNGEE. V was shortened by 0 bases and J by 5 bases, with 12 bases between the two germline ends. The CDR3 length is 14 residues. CDR3 region: CASSVVGQRDEQYF. The CDR3 nucleotides are TGTGCCAGCAGCGTAGTCGGGCAGCGCGACGAGCAGTACTTC.

V is TRBV5-1 and J is TRBJ2-7; the match to TRBD1 covers 7 bases. Per the germline V gene, CDR1 is SGHRS and CDR2 is YFSETQ. Losses at the gene ends were 7 bases for V and 3 bases for J; bases not matched to a gene: 4. There are 12 residues in the CDR3. This chain's CDR3 is CASWGTDYEQYF. The CDR3 coding sequence is TGCGCCAGCTGGGGGACAGACTACGAGCAGTACTTC.

In the case of this clone: The junction does not match germline at one end; this may be a read error. CDR3 sequence reads: CASSLEGSGGADVDF. The CDR3 DNA is TGTGCCAGCAGCTTGGAAGGTAGCGGGGGGGCCGACGTTGACTTC. V is TRBV5-6 and J is TRBJ2-5; 11 positions agree with TRBD2. The CDR3 loop spans 15 amino acids. Germline assignment: CDR1 SGHDT and CDR2 YYEEEE.

The chain employs TRBV7-2 and TRBJ2-1; D possibly corresponds to TRBD2 (5 bases). Germline loops: CDR1 SGHTA, CDR2 FQGNSA. V was cut by 4 bases and J by 0 bases, with 16 bases left in between. This CDR3 has 17 amino acids. The CDR3 here is CASSSHFGLSSYNEQFF. The CDR3 DNA is TGTGCCAGCAGCTCCCATTTCGGACTTTCCTCCTACAATGAGCAGTTCTTC.

This chain joins TRBV4-1 and TRBJ2-5, with 7 bases fitting TRBD1. With V trimmed by 0 bases and J by 0 bases, 4 bases remained unmatched. This CDR3 spans 16 amino acids. Germline CDR1 MGHRA, CDR2 YSYEKL. The CDR3 bases are TGCGCCAGCAGCCAAGAGGGACAGAGGGACCAAGAGACCCAGTACTTC. It codes for CASSQEGQRDQETQYF.

This chain links TRBV19 with TRBJ2-1; TRBD2 agrees at 8 bases. Trimming at V came to 5 bases and at J to 2 bases, leaving 5 bases not matched to a gene. Germline V gives CDR1 LNHDA, CDR2 SQIVND (reference sequence). The CDR3 is made up of 15 amino acids. The CDR3 DNA sequence: TGTGCCAGTAGTTCTACGACTAGCGCCTACAATGAGCAGTTCTTC. Its translation: CASSSTTSAYNEQFF.

This chain uses TRBV30 with TRBJ1-2; tentative D call: TRBD1 (5 bases). The V end lost 4 bases, the J end lost 1 base, and 22 bases lay between the germline ends. CDR3 length: 17 amino acids. Germline values: CDR1 GTSNPN, CDR2 SVGIG (reference sequence). CDR3 sequence (DNA): TGTGCCTGGACTCTTTACAGGATCGACTTCCTTAACTATGGCTACACCTTC. Protein sequence: CAWTLYRIDFLNYGYTF.

The rearrangement joins TRBV5-6 to TRBJ1-1; D is unclear. This CDR3 comprises 12 residues. Germline V lookup: CDR1 SGHDT, CDR2 YYEEEE. Trimming took off 2 bases at V and 3 bases at J, with 5 bases between the two ends. CDR3 sequence: CASSLEYTEAFF. The DNA of the CDR3 is TGTGCCAGCAGCTTAGAATACACTGAAGCTTTCTTT.

The chain joins TRBV9 to TRBJ2-5; D uncertain. Trimming removed 6 bases from V and 3 bases from J, with 9 bases in between. The CDR3 extends over 12 amino acids. Germline lookup yields CDR1 SGDLS and CDR2 YYNGEE. CDR3 sequence (DNA): TGTGCCAGCAAAGGCAGAGAAGAGACCCAGTACTTC. It is translated as CASKGREETQYF.

This clone has more than one count but fewer than ten. The chain recombines TRBV19 with TRBJ1-2; D possibly corresponds to TRBD1 (6 bases). V was shortened by 3 bases and J by 0 bases, with 11 bases between the two germline ends. The germline V gene has CDR1 LNHDA and CDR2 SQIVND (reference sequence). CDR3 length equals 15 residues. The DNA for the CDR3 is TGTGCCAGTAGTATGGGCAGGGGAGCTAACTATGGCTACACCTTC. Encoded protein: CASSMGRGANYGYTF.

V gene TRBV5-1 combines with J gene TRBJ2-2; 9 bases map to TRBD2. The CDR3 totals 16 residues. Germline values: CDR1 SGHRS, CDR2 YFSETQ. The V and J ends lost 0 bases and 3 bases, in that order; junction bases with no gene match: 3. CDR3 in DNA: TGCGCCAGCAGCTTGGCGCTAGCGGGATACACCGGGGAGCTGTTTTTT. This encodes CASSLALAGYTGELFF.

A note on this clone: Other DNA variants within this sample encode the same CDR3. The V call is TRBV7-9, the J call TRBJ2-7; the D is unclear. Looked up from germline, CDR1 is SEHNR and CDR2 is FQNEAQ (reference sequence). CDR3 size: 11 residues. Trimming removed 5 bases at V and 7 bases at J, with 9 bases between. The CDR3 reads CASSPAGEQYF. CDR3 coding DNA: TGTGCCAGCAGCCCCGCCGGGGAGCAGTACTTC.

The gene calls are TRBV29-1 and TRBJ2-1; 9 bases match TRBD1. V lost 0 bases, J lost 6 bases, and 6 bases stayed unmatched. The CDR3 has 15 amino acids. Germline loops: CDR1 SQVTM, CDR2 ANQGSEA. CDR3 sequence (DNA): TGCAGCGTTGAAGAGGGGACAGGGAAGGTCAATGAGCAGTTCTTC. Protein: CSVEEGTGKVNEQFF.

The chain recombines TRBV5-6 with TRBJ2-2, with no clear D. V was cut by 0 bases and J by 9 bases, with 9 bases left in between. Germline loops: CDR1 SGHDT, CDR2 YYEEEE. CDR3 length equals 13 residues. The CDR3 nucleotides are TGTGCCAGCAGCTTGGATTCGGCTTGGGAGCTGTTTTTT. Protein product: CASSLDSAWELFF.